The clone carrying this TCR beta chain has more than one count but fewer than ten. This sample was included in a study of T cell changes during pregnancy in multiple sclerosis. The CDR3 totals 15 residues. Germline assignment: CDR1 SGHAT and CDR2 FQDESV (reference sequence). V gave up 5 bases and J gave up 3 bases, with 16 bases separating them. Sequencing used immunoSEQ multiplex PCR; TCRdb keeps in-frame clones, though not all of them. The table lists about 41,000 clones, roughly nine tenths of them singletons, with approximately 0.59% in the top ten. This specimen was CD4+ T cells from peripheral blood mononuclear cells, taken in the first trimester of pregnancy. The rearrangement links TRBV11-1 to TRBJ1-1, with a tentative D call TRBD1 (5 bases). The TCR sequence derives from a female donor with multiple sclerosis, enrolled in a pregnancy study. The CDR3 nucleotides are TGTGCCAGCAGCCCACGACAGTCGGGCCACACTGAAGCTTTCTTT. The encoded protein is CASSPRQSGHTEAFF.